This T cell receptor (beta chain) was recorded in a study of blood T cell repertoires in COVID-19. Trimming left V 3 bases short and J 0 bases short, with 6 bases between. The CDR3 contains 15 residues. Germline assignment: CDR1 LGHDT and CDR2 YNNKEL (reference sequence). Profiling relied on immunoSEQ multiplex PCR, and the TCRdb table lists in-frame clones only, not all of them. Counted here are 200,000 to 300,000 clones, roughly 89% occurring once; the ten biggest clones make up 8.8%. Cohort 3 donors were reported recovered after two negative PCRs, clearance, or symptom resolution. V and J are TRBV3-1 (or the pseudogene TRBV3-2) and TRBJ1-6; tentative D call: TRBD1 (5 bases). Sequences were obtained from PBMCs or T cells enriched from blood (not recorded which). The sequence was collected from a man in his forties who had recovered from COVID-19. The CDR3 DNA reads as TGTGCCAGCAGCCAGGGGGGCTCCTATAATTCACCCCTCCACTTT. Its translation is CASSQGGSYNSPLHF.